These 21 T cell receptor beta chains were sequenced from one sample in a study of T cell responses to AZD1222 COVID-19 vaccine. Measured with immunoSEQ multiplex PCR; TCRdb has only the in-frame clones, and not every one. The sample lists about 120,000 clones; 80% to 90% were seen once. The source material was peripheral blood, sampled on day 0 of AZD1222 vaccination. Every receptor here comes from an adult in good health.

The chain combines TRBV12-2 with TRBJ1-1. TRBV12-2 is marked as a pseudogene. The CDR3 has 13 residues. The CDR3 DNA is TGTGCAAGTCGCTTAGCGCGCGCCATTGAAGCTTTCTTT. Amino acids: CASRLARAIEAFF.

The J gene is TRBJ1-6, the V gene TRBV2, with D unresolved. The CDR3 is 14 amino acids. Trimming pared 3 bases from V and 7 bases from J, leaving 10 bases between. Germline V gives CDR1 SNHLY, CDR2 FYNNEI. CDR3 loop: CASSDRTGNSPLHF. Here the CDR3 DNA reads TGTGCCAGCAGTGATAGGACTGGAAATTCACCCCTCCACTTT.

V is TRBV27 and J is TRBJ2-2; possibly TRBD1 for D (6 bases). Trimming removed 5 bases from V and 0 bases from J, with 16 bases in between. The V gene's germline CDR1 is MNHEY and CDR2 SMNVEV (reference sequence). This CDR3 has 17 amino acids. The CDR3 DNA is TGTGCCAGCAGTCCCCCCCGTGGACAGCCGAACACCGGGGAGCTGTTTTTT. It encodes CASSPPRGQPNTGELFF.

In its sample, this clone is medium-sized. This sequence joins TRBV2 and TRBJ2-7; D possibly corresponds to TRBD2 (5 bases). Trimming left V 1 base short and J 5 bases short, with 12 bases between. The CDR3 has 14 residues. Per germline, CDR1 SNHLY and CDR2 FYNNEI. CDR3 amino acids: CASSEVNLRDEQYF. The CDR3 DNA is TGTGCCAGCAGTGAAGTCAACTTGAGGGACGAGCAGTACTTC.

This clone occurred once. The rearrangement joins TRBV6-5 to TRBJ2-5, with D unclear. The length of the CDR3 is 12 residues. Trimming removed 7 bases at V and 0 bases at J, with 6 bases between. From germline, CDR1 is MNHEY and CDR2 SVGAGI. The chain's CDR3 is CASMRYQETQYF. CDR3 in DNA: TGTGCCAGCATGAGGTACCAAGAGACCCAGTACTTC.

The V call is TRBV5-6, the J call TRBJ1-6; 7 nucleotides line up with TRBD1. Germline values: CDR1 SGHDT, CDR2 YYEEEE. The ends lost 4 bases at V and 13 bases at J; junction bases unmatched: 5. This CDR3 is built from 12 residues. The CDR3 loop is CASSPGTVPLHF. CDR3 DNA sequence: TGTGCCAGCAGCCCGGGGACAGTTCCCCTCCACTTT.

The genes are TRBV6-2 or TRBV6-3 and TRBJ2-7; D gene uncertain. This CDR3 has 13 residues. Germline-derived CDR1 and CDR2 are MNHEY and SVGEGT. The V gene lost 5 bases and the J gene lost 4 bases, with 12 bases spanning the gap. CDR3 in DNA: TGTGCCAGCAGTCGGAGTACCGATTACGAGCAGTACTTC. As protein: CASSRSTDYEQYF.

The chain carries TRBV27 and TRBJ1-6; 8 positions match TRBD1. V lost 6 bases and J lost 12; bases outside the gene matches: 10. The CDR3 loop spans 14 amino acids. Germline CDR1 and CDR2: MNHEY and SMNVEV (reference sequence). The CDR3 nucleotides are TGTGCCAGCAGGGAGACAGGGGAGGTAGGACCCCTCCACTTT. This translates into CASRETGEVGPLHF.

The rearrangement joins TRBV11-3 to TRBJ1-1; 7 bases line up with TRBD1. Trimming removed 5 bases from V and 0 bases from J; junction bases left unmatched: 6. The CDR3 contains 15 residues. Germline loops: CDR1 SGHNT, CDR2 YENEEA. CDR3: CASSQRQGVNTEAFF. The CDR3 coding sequence is TGTGCCAGCAGCCAAAGACAGGGTGTGAACACTGAAGCTTTCTTT.

This sequence joins TRBV30 and TRBJ1-5; no clear D gene. CDR1 and CDR2 from the germline V gene are GTSNPN and SVGIG (reference sequence). V dropped 1 base and J dropped 2 bases, with 12 bases sitting between them. This CDR3 has 15 residues. CDR3 sequence: CAWSGAGQGNQPQHF. The CDR3 region has the DNA TGTGCCTGGAGTGGGGCAGGCCAAGGCAATCAGCCCCAGCATTTT.

The V and J genes are TRBV7-2 and TRBJ2-5; D unclear. Germline-derived CDR1 and CDR2 are SGHTA and FQGNSA. The CDR3 runs to 14 residues. The V end lost 5 bases, the J end lost 0 bases, and 10 bases lay between the germline ends. CDR3 region: CASSPDLYQETQYF. The CDR3 DNA is TGTGCCAGCAGCCCTGACCTGTACCAAGAGACCCAGTACTTC.

Points on this clone: This CDR3 is also generated by other DNA sequences in the sample. The chain has TRBV5-5 and TRBJ1-1; D remains unclear. The CDR3 is 13 amino acids. Trimming cost V 0 bases and J 2 bases, with 5 bases left between them. Per germline, CDR1 SGHKS and CDR2 YYEKEE (reference sequence). The CDR3 spells CASSLDRNTEAFF. The CDR3 nucleotides read TGTGCCAGCAGCTTGGACAGAAACACTGAAGCTTTCTTT.

The chain employs TRBV5-6 and TRBJ2-4, with 9 bases matching TRBD2. The CDR3 covers 18 residues. Per germline, CDR1 SGHDT and CDR2 YYEEEE. V lost 2 bases, J lost 2 bases, and 11 bases stayed unmatched. The CDR3 loop reads CASSFSWREGETKNIQYF. The DNA for the CDR3 is TGTGCCAGCAGCTTCTCTTGGCGGGAGGGGGAAACCAAAAACATTCAGTACTTC. Supplemented by reference TRBV5-6 and TRBJ2-4, the full variable domain reads DAGVTQSPTHLIKTRGQQVTLRCSPKSGHDTVSWYQQALGQGPQFIFQYYEEEERQRGNFPDRFSGHQFPNYSSELNVNALLLGDSALYLCASSFSWREGETKNIQYFGAGTRLSVL.

The chain uses TRBV28 and TRBJ2-3; TRBD2 matches at 10 bases. This CDR3 comprises 16 residues. Per germline, CDR1 MDHEN and CDR2 SYDVKM. The J segment lost 6 bases and the V segment lost 4 bases, leaving 10 bases of the junction unmatched. The CDR3 nucleotides read TGTGCCAGCAGTTCGCGGGCTAGCGGGAGTGTTGATACGCAGTATTTT. Translated: CASSSRASGSVDTQYF.

This clone was counted between two and nine times. The chain is built from TRBV3-1 (or the pseudogene TRBV3-2) and TRBJ1-2; 7 bases align to TRBD1. Germline V gene lookup returns CDR1 LGHDT and CDR2 YNNKEL (reference sequence). The ends lost 3 bases at V and 5 bases at J; junction bases unmatched: 9. This CDR3 contains 15 residues. This CDR3 reads CASSQGTEFWYGYTF. The CDR3 DNA sequence: TGTGCCAGCAGCCAGGGGACAGAATTTTGGTATGGCTACACCTTC.

CDR3 nucleotide sequence: TGTGCCAGCAGGCCTCGGGGGATTAGAACCCAGTACTTC. Its protein product is CASRPRGIRTQYF. The V gene is TRBV7-8, the J gene TRBJ2-5; tentative D call: TRBD2 (6 bases). The V end lost 6 bases, the J end lost 8 bases, and 16 bases lay between the germline ends. Germline V CDR1 and CDR2: SGHVS, FQNEAQ. CDR3 length equals 13 residues.

The genes are TRBV2 and TRBJ2-2; possible D gene TRBD2, 5 bases. CDR3 length: 16 residues. The germline V gene encodes CDR1 SNHLY and CDR2 FYNNEI. V was cut by 4 bases and J by 4 bases, with 16 bases left in between. The chain's CDR3 is CASSGVGVVPTGELFF. The CDR3 DNA sequence: TGTGCCAGCAGTGGCGTCGGGGTAGTTCCCACCGGGGAGCTGTTTTTT.

The CDR3 region is CSAHRVGEAFF. The CDR3 coding sequence is TGCAGTGCTCACCGGGTTGGTGAAGCTTTCTTT. The V gene is TRBV20-1, the J gene TRBJ1-1, with D unresolved. In germline, CDR1 is DFQATT, CDR2 SNEGSKA (reference sequence). With 5 bases removed from V and 7 bases from J, the gap between germline ends came to 11 bases. CDR3 size: 11 residues.

The DNA for the CDR3 is TGCGCCAGCAGCCAAGATCCCGAGGGGGGTTCACCCCTCCACTTT. The encoded protein is CASSQDPEGGSPLHF. The J gene is TRBJ1-6, the V gene TRBV4-3; D might be TRBD1 (6 bases). CDR3 length: 15 residues. Germline V gene sequence: CDR1 LGHNA, CDR2 YSLEER. V was pared by 0 bases and J by 9 bases, with 12 bases between.

The rearrangement uses TRBV6-4 and TRBJ1-3; D remains ambiguous. The CDR3 is 15 residues long. V lost 0 bases and J lost 0, with 6 bases in between. Germline CDR1 MRHNA, CDR2 SNTAGT. CDR3 loop: CASSDSHSSGNTIYF. CDR3 nucleotide sequence: TGTGCCAGCAGTGACTCGCACAGCTCTGGAAACACCATATATTTT.

J is TRBJ2-3 and V is TRBV3-1 (or the pseudogene TRBV3-2); D might be TRBD2 (5 bases). The V end was cut by 5 bases, the J end by 4 bases, with 19 bases between. The CDR3 has 16 residues. Germline V gene sequence: CDR1 LGHDT, CDR2 YNNKEL (reference sequence). CDR3 region: CASSTGKGPGADTQYF. For the CDR3, the DNA is TGTGCCAGCAGCACCGGGAAGGGCCCAGGAGCAGATACGCAGTATTTT.